The 15 T cell receptor beta chains listed next were all sequenced from one sample in a study of tumor and adjacent non-tumor tissue in lung cancer. This sample's RNA came from whole unsorted tissue. A modified ARM-PCR protocol with three rounds of nested PCR amplified TCRbeta. TCRdb re-called the multiplex PCR reads with MiXCR, one entry per CDR3 protein. The data hold 95,000 to 150,000 distinct CDR3 sequences, with roughly 67% observed a single time. The specimen was lung tumor tissue. The receptors here all came from a man aged 25-40 years with non-small cell lung cancer.

V usage is TRBV7-9 and J usage is TRBJ2-2; 13 positions agree with TRBD2. The germline V gene has CDR1 SEHNR and CDR2 FQNEAQ (reference sequence). The CDR3 has 18 amino acids. V shed 5 bases, J shed 5 bases, and the junction held 11 bases outside the gene matches. Here the CDR3 DNA reads TGTGCCAGCAGCGCACCCGGGACTAGCGGGATGAATACCGGGGAGCTGTTTTTT. Translation: CASSAPGTSGMNTGELFF.

The rearrangement uses TRBV11-2 and TRBJ2-7; D possibly corresponds to TRBD1 (5 bases). This CDR3 has 12 amino acids. From germline, CDR1 is SGHAT and CDR2 FQNNGV. V lost 8 bases and J lost 4, with 12 bases in between. The DNA for the CDR3 is TGTGCCAGCGGAAGGGGAAGGTACGAGCAGTACTTC. Its translation is CASGRGRYEQYF.

This clonotype was detected ten times or more. This rearrangement joins TRBV4-3 to TRBJ2-3; 8 nucleotides match TRBD1. CDR3 size: 14 residues. Per germline, CDR1 LGHNA and CDR2 YSLEER. Trimming removed 6 bases from V and 3 bases from J; junction bases left unmatched: 5. The CDR3 loop reads CASSPGQGTDTQYF. The CDR3 DNA is TGCGCCAGCAGTCCAGGACAGGGAACAGATACGCAGTATTTT.

With regard to this clonotype: Its ends do not fully match the called genes, so a read error is possible. This chain connects TRBV13 to TRBJ1-1; D is possibly TRBD1 (6 bases). The CDR3 extends over 13 amino acids. The germline V gene encodes CDR1 PRHDT and CDR2 FYEKMQ (reference sequence). The CDR3 bases are TGTGCCAGTAGCTCGCACGACAGGTGGAGGGCTTTCTTT. This codes for CASSSHDRWRAFF.

To note about this clonotype: No conserved phenylalanine or tryptophan is present at the end of the CDR3, so a read error is the likely explanation. The chain is built from TRBV6-2 or TRBV6-3 and TRBJ1-5, with D possibly matching TRBD1 (6 bases). V was pared by 6 bases and J by 2 bases, with 11 bases between. The CDR3 spans 14 residues. CDR1 and CDR2 (germline): MNHEY, SVGEGT. The CDR3 DNA sequence: TGTGCCAGCAGCTCAGGGGACGGCAATCAGCCCCAGCATATT. Amino acids: CASSSGDGNQPQHI.

This clonotype was counted at least ten times. The J gene is TRBJ2-1, the V gene TRBV5-8, with 15 bases matching TRBD2. Germline CDR1 reads SGHTS; CDR2 reads YDEGEE. The CDR3 spans 14 residues. V lost 6 bases and J lost 8; bases outside the gene matches: 3. The CDR3 region is CASTGLAGGDEQFF. The CDR3 coding sequence is TGTGCCAGCACTGGACTAGCGGGAGGGGATGAGCAGTTCTTC.

The rearrangement joins TRBV2 to TRBJ2-7, with 7 bases identical to TRBD1. V shed 4 bases and J 5 bases; nucleotides not matched to a gene: 5. Germline assignment: CDR1 SNHLY and CDR2 FYNNEI. The CDR3 is made up of 13 amino acids. The CDR3 DNA reads TGTGCCAGCAGTGCAACAGGGGTCCACGAGCAGTACTTC. This translates into CASSATGVHEQYF.

Worth noting for this clonotype: A read error may be the cause here, since a much bigger clone is one base away. The chain carries TRBV6-6 and TRBJ2-7; D is undetermined. V lost 0 bases and J lost 0, with 9 bases in between. The length of the CDR3 is 15 residues. Looked up from germline, CDR1 is MNHNY and CDR2 is SVGAGI (reference sequence). The CDR3 DNA is TGTGCCAGCAGTTACTCGCATGGGGACTCCTACGAGCAGTACGTC. This codes for CASSYSHGDSYEQYV.

At least ten counts were recorded for this clonotype. The chain links TRBV10-3 to TRBJ1-1; D might be TRBD1 (6 bases). Trimming removed 6 bases at V and 2 bases at J, with 13 bases between. The CDR3 extends over 14 amino acids. The germline V gene has CDR1 ENHRY and CDR2 SYGVKD. The CDR3 here is CAIRETGDNTEAFF. The CDR3 DNA follows: TGTGCCATCAGAGAGACAGGTGACAACACTGAAGCTTTCTTT.

As for this clonotype: Germline and junction disagree at one end, which may indicate a read error. V usage is TRBV4-2 and J usage is TRBJ2-2; D is possibly TRBD1 (6 bases). CDR3 length equals 16 residues. Germline assignment: CDR1 LGHNA and CDR2 YNFKEQ. The CDR3 spells CASSQPGQRKTVELFF. Here the CDR3 DNA reads TGTGCCAGCAGCCAACCTGGACAGCGGAAAACCGTGGAGCTGTTTTTT.

In this sample, this clonotype turned up once. The junction and the germline gene differ at one end; a read error may be behind it. The CDR3 sequence: CASSLEWTRKKLLF. CDR3 DNA sequence: TGTGCCAGCAGCTTAGAGTGGACAAGGAAGAAACTGCTTTTT. The V and J genes are TRBV7-8 and TRBJ1-4; maybe TRBD1 (5 bases). Germline CDR1 and CDR2: SGHVS and FQNEAQ. This CDR3 is 14 amino acids long. The full variable domain, completed using reference TRBV7-8 and TRBJ1-4, is GAGVSQSPRYKVAKRGQDVALRCDPISGHVSLFWYQQALGQGPEFLTYFQNEAQLDKSGLPSDRFFAERPEGSVSTLKIQRTQQEDSAVYLCASSLEWTRKKLLFGSGTQLSVL.

This clonotype was seen only a few times. This chain links TRBV28 with TRBJ2-1; D uncertain. The CDR3 length is 12 residues. Trimming left V 5 bases short and J 9 bases short, with 11 bases between. Germline-derived CDR1 and CDR2 are MDHEN and SYDVKM. The CDR3 DNA reads as TGTGCCAGCAGTCTTTGGTCGGGTGAGCAGTTCTTC. As protein: CASSLWSGEQFF.

As to this clonotype: A much larger clone is a single base away; this may be a read error. No conserved phenylalanine or tryptophan ends this CDR3, so it is likely a read error. The rearrangement uses TRBV29-1 and TRBJ1-1; maybe TRBD1 (5 bases). V was shortened by 8 bases and J by 3 bases, with 13 bases between the two germline ends. Germline V lookup: CDR1 SQVTM, CDR2 ANQGSEA. The CDR3 runs to 12 residues. The CDR3 DNA follows: TGCAGCATTCTGGCGGGGGACACTGAAGCTTTCTCT. This translates into CSILAGDTEAFS.

The table lists this clonotype with many counts. This chain uses TRBV6-2 or TRBV6-3 with TRBJ1-5, with D unresolved. The ends were cut back, 4 bases at V and 3 bases at J, with 10 bases in the middle. CDR3 length: 14 amino acids. Germline values: CDR1 MNHEY, CDR2 SVGEGT. The CDR3: CASSWSDLNQPQHF. CDR3 DNA sequence: TGTGCCAGCAGTTGGTCTGATCTCAATCAGCCCCAGCATTTT.

Regarding this clonotype: A read error may account for a junction end that differs from germline. The V call is TRBV12-5, the J call TRBJ2-1; TRBD1 agrees at 9 bases. The CDR3 contains 15 residues. The germline V gene encodes CDR1 LGHNT and CDR2 FRNRAP. The CDR3 sequence: CASGRGTGSYNERSF. As DNA, the CDR3 is TGTGCTAGTGGACGCGGGACAGGGAGCTACAATGAGCGGTCCTTC.